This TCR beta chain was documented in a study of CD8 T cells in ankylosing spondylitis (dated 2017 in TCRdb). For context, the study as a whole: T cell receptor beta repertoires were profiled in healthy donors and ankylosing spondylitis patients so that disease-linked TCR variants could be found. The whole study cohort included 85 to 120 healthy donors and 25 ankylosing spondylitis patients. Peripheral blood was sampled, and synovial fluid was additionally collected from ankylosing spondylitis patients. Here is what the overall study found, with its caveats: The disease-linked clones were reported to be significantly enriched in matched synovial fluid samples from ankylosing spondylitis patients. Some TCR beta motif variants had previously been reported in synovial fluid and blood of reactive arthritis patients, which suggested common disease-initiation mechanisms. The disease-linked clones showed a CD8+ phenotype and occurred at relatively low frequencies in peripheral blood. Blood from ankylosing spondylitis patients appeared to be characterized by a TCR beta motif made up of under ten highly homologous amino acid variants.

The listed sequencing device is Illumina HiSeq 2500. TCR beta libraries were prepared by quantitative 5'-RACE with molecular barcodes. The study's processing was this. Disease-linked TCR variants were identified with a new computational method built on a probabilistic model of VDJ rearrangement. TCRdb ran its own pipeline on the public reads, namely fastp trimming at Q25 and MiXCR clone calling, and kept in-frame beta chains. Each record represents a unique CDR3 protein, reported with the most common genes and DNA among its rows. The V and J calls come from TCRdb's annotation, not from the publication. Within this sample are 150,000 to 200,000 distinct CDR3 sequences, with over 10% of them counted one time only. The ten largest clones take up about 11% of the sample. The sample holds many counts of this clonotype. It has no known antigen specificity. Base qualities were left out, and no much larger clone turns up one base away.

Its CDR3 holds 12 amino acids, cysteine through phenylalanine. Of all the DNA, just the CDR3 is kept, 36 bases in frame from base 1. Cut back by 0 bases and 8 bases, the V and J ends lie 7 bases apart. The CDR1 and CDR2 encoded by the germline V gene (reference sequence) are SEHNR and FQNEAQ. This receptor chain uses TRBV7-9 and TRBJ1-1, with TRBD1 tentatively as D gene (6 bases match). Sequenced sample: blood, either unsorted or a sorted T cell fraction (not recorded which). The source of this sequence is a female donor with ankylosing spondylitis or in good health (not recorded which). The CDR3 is CASSLADREAFF. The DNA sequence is TGTGCCAGCAGCTTAGCCGACAGGGAAGCTTTCTTT.